Listed below are T cell receptor beta chains from one sample, sequenced in a study of blood T cell repertoires in COVID-19. Using immunoSEQ multiplex PCR, the repertoire was profiled, and TCRdb retains in-frame clones only, with some absent. This table has about 100,000 clones, roughly 87% appearing once. Sequencing was performed on peripheral blood. These receptor sequences come from a man aged 30 to 39 in a cohort sampled during active COVID-19. Each CDR3 is given with its conserved first and last residue. D genes are given only for firm matches. Not all rows give a size; the values are once, few, many and, for expanded clones, a class.

V gene	clone size	D gene	J gene	CDR3 protein	CDR3 DNA
TRBV25-1	-	-	TRBJ1-4	CASSELPTGSYLF	TGTGCCAGCAGTGAACTTCCAACCGGGTCCTACCTCTTT
TRBV12-3/TRBV12-4	-	-	TRBJ1-2	CASSSTGRDGYTF	TGTGCCAGCAGTTCCACGGGGCGGGACGGCTACACCTTC
TRBV7-9	-	TRBD1	TRBJ2-7	CASSLGTGGSDEQYF	TGTGCCAGCAGCTTAGGGACAGGGGGGTCGGATGAGCAGTACTTC
TRBV2	once	TRBD1	TRBJ1-6	CASLNQGGIYNSPLHF	TGTGCCAGCCTGAACCAGGGGGGAATATATAATTCACCCCTCCACTTT
TRBV6-6	-	-	TRBJ2-6	CASSYVVGAGANVLTF	TGTGCCAGCAGTTACGTTGTGGGAGCTGGGGCCAACGTCCTGACTTTC
TRBV9	-	-	TRBJ1-3	CASSVTEPPGNTIYF	TGTGCCAGCAGCGTTACGGAGCCGCCTGGAAACACCATATATTTT
TRBV7-2	-	TRBD2	TRBJ2-3	CASSLGGGRDTQYF	TGTGCCAGCAGCTTAGGCGGGGGAAGGGATACGCAGTATTTT
TRBV5-6	few	-	TRBJ2-5	CASSSAWTDQETQYF	TGTGCCAGCAGCTCCGCCTGGACAGATCAAGAGACCCAGTACTTC
TRBV7-9	-	TRBD1	TRBJ2-3	CASSFPLDRAKDTQYF	TGTGCCAGCAGCTTTCCCTTGGACAGGGCAAAAGATACGCAGTATTTT
TRBV4-2	few	TRBD1	TRBJ1-3	CASSQAGTAGNTIYF	TGTGCCAGCAGCCAAGCAGGGACAGCTGGAAACACCATATATTTT
TRBV18	-	-	TRBJ2-7	CASSPGEGRTNEQYF	TGTGCCAGCTCACCGGGAGAAGGTCGGACTAACGAGCAGTACTTC
TRBV2	-	TRBD1	TRBJ2-7	CASRLGPGQGYEQYF	TGTGCCAGCAGGCTTGGACCGGGACAGGGATACGAGCAGTACTTC
TRBV2	-	-	TRBJ2-3	CASLSRDTQYF	TGTGCCAGCCTCTCGCGAGATACGCAGTATTTT
TRBV9	-	-	TRBJ2-1	CASSVLGGGAFNEQFF	TGTGCCAGCAGCGTATTAGGTGGGGGGGCCTTCAATGAGCAGTTCTTC
TRBV10-1	-	-	TRBJ2-7	CASPEGGAQGYEQYF	TGCGCCAGCCCAGAGGGGGGGGCCCAGGGGTACGAGCAGTACTTC
TRBV7-7	-	TRBD1	TRBJ1-6	CASSLGQLNSPLHF	TGTGCCAGCAGCTTGGGACAGCTCAATTCACCCCTCCACTTT
TRBV3-1/TRBV3-2	-	TRBD1	TRBJ2-3	CASSKGKGAGSDTQYF	TGTGCCAGCAGCAAGGGGAAGGGGGCCGGGTCAGATACGCAGTATTTT
TRBV5-8	-	TRBD1	TRBJ2-3	CASSLARDRFTDTQYF	TGTGCCAGCAGCTTGGCTCGGGACAGGTTCACAGATACGCAGTATTTT
TRBV27	-	-	TRBJ2-7	CASSLAPNYEQYF	TGTGCCAGCTCGCTAGCGCCAAACTACGAGCAGTACTTC
TRBV29-1	-	TRBD2	TRBJ2-7	CSVEGLAGGEQYF	TGCAGCGTTGAGGGACTAGCGGGGGGCGAGCAGTACTTC
TRBV29-1	-	-	TRBJ2-1	CSARRWVNEQFF	TGCAGCGCCCGGCGGTGGGTCAATGAGCAGTTCTTC
TRBV5-4	few	TRBD1	TRBJ2-5	CASSHRQGVQETQYF	TGTGCCAGCAGCCATAGACAGGGGGTGCAAGAGACCCAGTACTTC
TRBV12-5	-	TRBD2	TRBJ2-3	CASGPIAGGRSDTQYF	TGTGCTAGTGGTCCAATAGCGGGGGGGCGTTCGGATACGCAGTATTTT
TRBV12-3/TRBV12-4	once	TRBD1	TRBJ1-2	CASSSGQANGYTF	TGTGCCAGCAGTTCCGGACAGGCGAACGGCTACACCTTC
TRBV10-3	-	TRBD2	TRBJ2-2	CAIRTQSGGNTGELFF	TGTGCCATCAGGACCCAGAGCGGGGGGAACACCGGGGAGCTGTTTTTT
TRBV19	-	TRBD1	TRBJ2-1	CASSRGQGYYRGSNNEQFF	TGTGCCAGTAGTAGGGGACAGGGTTACTATCGAGGGTCGAACAATGAGCAGTTCTTC
TRBV15	-	-	TRBJ1-2	CATSRGKGGYGYTF	TGTGCCACCAGCAGAGGCAAGGGGGGGTATGGCTACACCTTC
TRBV2	-	TRBD2	TRBJ2-4	CASDTLAGETKNIQYF	TGTGCCAGCGACACCTTAGCGGGGGAGACCAAAAACATTCAGTACTTC
TRBV4-2	-	-	TRBJ2-3	CASSQEGGHTDTQYF	TGTGCCAGCAGCCAGGAGGGGGGGCACACAGATACGCAGTATTTT
TRBV6-6	-	TRBD1	TRBJ2-7	CASALSDRAWEQYF	TGTGCCAGCGCCTTATCCGACAGGGCGTGGGAGCAGTACTTC
TRBV7-2	-	-	TRBJ2-3	CASRVPPVDTQYF	TGTGCCAGCAGGGTCCCCCCGGTAGATACGCAGTATTTT
TRBV27	-	-	TRBJ2-2	CASRGQLGTGELFF	TGTGCCAGCCGAGGGCAATTGGGCACCGGGGAGCTGTTTTTT
TRBV27	-	TRBD1	TRBJ2-7	CASSLRGQAYEQYF	TGTGCCAGCAGTTTAAGGGGGCAGGCTTACGAGCAGTACTTC
TRBV7-2	few	-	TRBJ1-2	CASSPQAGFYGYTF	TGTGCCAGCAGCCCCCAGGCGGGCTTCTATGGCTACACCTTC
TRBV19	-	-	TRBJ1-3	CASSIFGGVISGNTIYF	TGTGCCAGTAGTATTTTTGGAGGGGTTATCTCTGGAAACACCATATATTTT
TRBV19	once	-	TRBJ2-3	CASSRGGGPDTQYF	TGTGCCAGTAGTAGAGGGGGGGGCCCAGATACGCAGTATTTT
TRBV5-1	-	TRBD1	TRBJ2-7	CASSLGLDRSDEQYF	TGCGCCAGCAGCTTGGGTCTGGACAGGTCCGACGAGCAGTACTTC
TRBV6-2/TRBV6-3	-	TRBD1	TRBJ2-7	CASSRTGNYEQYF	TGTGCCAGCAGTCGGACAGGGAACTACGAGCAGTACTTC
TRBV18	-	TRBD1	TRBJ1-6	CASSPSNGQGTLHF	TGTGCCAGCTCACCCAGCAACGGACAGGGGACCCTCCACTTT
TRBV29-1	-	-	TRBJ1-1	CSVEARQSNTEAFF	TGCAGCGTTGAAGCCAGGCAGAGTAACACTGAAGCTTTCTTT
TRBV28	-	-	TRBJ1-4	CASSPRGGPTNEKLFF	TGTGCCAGCAGCCCGAGGGGGGGGCCAACTAATGAAAAACTGTTTTTT
TRBV12-5	-	-	TRBJ2-5	CASGEIALRETQYF	TGTGCTAGTGGCGAGATAGCGTTAAGAGAGACCCAGTACTTC
TRBV28	-	TRBD1	TRBJ1-2	CASSLGQGVGKNGYTF	TGTGCCAGCAGTCTAGGACAGGGAGTGGGTAAGAATGGCTACACCTTC
TRBV5-5	-	-	TRBJ2-2	CASSVRGEGTGELFF	TGTGCCAGCAGCGTCAGGGGTGAAGGAACCGGGGAGCTGTTTTTT
TRBV4-1	-	-	TRBJ2-5	CASSQEQGLQETQYF	TGCGCCAGCAGCCAAGAGCAGGGGCTCCAAGAGACCCAGTACTTC
TRBV6-5	-	TRBD2	TRBJ2-1	CASRLGGAYNEQFF	TGTGCCAGCAGACTCGGGGGGGCCTACAATGAGCAGTTCTTC
TRBV19	-	TRBD1	TRBJ2-7	CASIIHDRGSYEQYF	TGTGCCAGTATTATTCACGACAGGGGCTCCTACGAGCAGTACTTC
TRBV13	-	-	TRBJ1-1	CASSASITEAFF	TGTGCCAGCAGCGCGTCCATCACTGAAGCTTTCTTT
TRBV27	-	-	TRBJ2-7	CASSLALQIGGRPYEQYF	TGTGCCAGCAGTTTGGCTCTACAGATCGGGGGTCGCCCCTACGAGCAGTACTTC
TRBV12-3/TRBV12-4	-	-	TRBJ2-2	CASSSSMTGELFF	TGTGCCAGCAGTTCGAGTATGACCGGGGAGCTGTTTTTT
TRBV7-2	-	TRBD2	TRBJ2-1	CASRAPGGVYNEQFF	TGTGCCAGCAGAGCCCCGGGGGGGGTCTACAATGAGCAGTTCTTC